This passage covers 9 T cell receptor beta chains from one sample sequenced in a study of blood T cell repertoires in COVID-19. Repertoires were generated with immunoSEQ multiplex PCR, while TCRdb's copy carries only in-frame clones and drops some. Of 120,000 to 150,000 clones listed, roughly 87% are singletons. The sequencing input was peripheral blood. These receptors were taken from a human donor in a cohort sampled during active COVID-19.

The sample holds a few counts of this clone. This chain links TRBV9 with TRBJ1-6; a possible D gene is TRBD1 (5 bases). V shed 4 bases and J shed 0 bases, with 14 bases lying between them. Germline CDR1 reads SGDLS; CDR2 reads YYNGEE. The CDR3 has 17 residues. CDR3 in amino acids: CASSTGHSGSYNSPLHF. The CDR3 nucleotides read TGTGCCAGCAGCACAGGACATTCTGGCTCCTATAATTCACCCCTCCACTTT. The full variable domain, in which reference TRBV9 and TRBJ1-6 provide the parts outside the CDR3, is DSGVTQTPKHLITATGQRVTLRCSPRSGDLSVYWYQQSLDQGLQFLIQYYNGEERAKGNILERFSAQQFPDLHSELNLSSLELGDSALYFCASSTGHSGSYNSPLHFGNGTRLTVT.

This chain joins TRBV29-1 and TRBJ1-1, with 9 bases matching TRBD1. The trim removed 4 bases at V and 3 bases at J, leaving 9 bases unmatched. The germline CDR1 and CDR2 sequences are SQVTM and ANQGSEA. The CDR3 is 15 amino acids. The CDR3 DNA reads as TGCAGCGTTGCCGGGACAGGGATGGTGTACACTGAAGCTTTCTTT. This gives the protein CSVAGTGMVYTEAFF.

J is TRBJ2-3 and V is TRBV28; 7 positions match TRBD1. V was pared by 5 bases and J by 6 bases, with 8 bases of the junction left unmatched. The CDR3 sequence is 14 residues long. Germline lookup yields CDR1 MDHEN and CDR2 SYDVKM. The CDR3 DNA follows: TGTGCCAGCAGTCTGGGACAGTTCTTGGATACGCAGTATTTT. This codes for CASSLGQFLDTQYF.

This clone occurred a few times. The chain uses TRBV3-1 (or the pseudogene TRBV3-2) and TRBJ1-2, with D possibly TRBD1 on 6 matching bases. Germline loops: CDR1 LGHDT, CDR2 YNNKEL (reference sequence). V was trimmed by 3 bases and J by 8 bases, leaving 10 bases between them. The CDR3 sequence is 12 residues long. CDR3 sequence reads: CASSQGGPGYTF. The CDR3 DNA reads TGTGCCAGCAGCCAGGGGGGGCCGGGCTACACCTTC.

The chain joins TRBV7-3 to TRBJ2-3; D possibly corresponds to TRBD2 (5 bases). This CDR3 comprises 15 residues. The germline gives CDR1 SGHTA, CDR2 FQGTGA. Between the trimmed V and J ends, which lost 0 bases and 4 bases, there was a span of 11 bases. CDR3 protein: CASSLTSAGADTQYF. CDR3 DNA: TGTGCCAGCAGCTTAACGTCTGCCGGGGCAGATACGCAGTATTTT.

This clone has only one observation. V usage is TRBV6-4 and J usage is TRBJ2-7; D gene ambiguous. V shed 0 bases and J shed 4 bases, with 13 bases lying between them. Germline loops: CDR1 MRHNA, CDR2 SNTAGT. This CDR3 region has 15 residues. The chain's CDR3 is CASSDSLGGQYEQYF. CDR3 DNA: TGTGCCAGCAGTGACTCTCTTGGTGGGCAGTACGAGCAGTACTTC.

V and J are TRBV9 and TRBJ2-1; D not resolved. Trimming left V 1 base short and J 3 bases short, with 5 bases between. CDR3 length equals 13 residues. Germline CDR1 SGDLS, CDR2 YYNGEE. DNA of the CDR3: TGTGCCAGCAGCGTAACAGACTACAATGAGCAGTTCTTC. It is translated as CASSVTDYNEQFF.

V usage is TRBV11-3 and J usage is TRBJ2-1; possible D gene TRBD2, 5 bases. The CDR3 sequence is 15 residues long. Germline V gene sequence: CDR1 SGHNT, CDR2 YENEEA. The germline V and J ends were trimmed by 1 base and 6 bases, with 13 bases remaining between them. The CDR3: CASSLGGPTFNEQFF. CDR3 DNA sequence: TGTGCCAGCAGCTTAGGAGGGCCCACCTTCAATGAGCAGTTCTTC.

The gene calls are TRBV5-5 and TRBJ1-1, with D unclear. This CDR3 is 15 amino acids long. Trimming cost V 0 bases and J 12 bases, with 21 bases left between them. Germline V gene lookup returns CDR1 SGHKS and CDR2 YYEKEE (reference sequence). The CDR3 DNA reads TGTGCCAGCAGCTTGGAAGGAGGGCTGAGTGGGAGGTCTTTCTTT. This encodes CASSLEGGLSGRSFF.